This T cell receptor (beta chain) came from a study of T cell responses to AZD1222 COVID-19 vaccine. Study-wide points: Spike-specific TCR breadth and depth rose after two AZD1222 doses. Among the donors, most were white British and more were female, and clonal diversity was possibly underestimated. Unmutated variant regions reportedly attract nearly half of all spike-specific TCRs. It was only a handful of AZD1222 recipients who were seropositive at baseline.

V gave up 8 bases and J gave up 0 bases, with 11 bases separating them. The CDR3 consists of 15 residues. CDR1 and CDR2 (germline): SGHAT, FQDESV (reference sequence). About this clone itself: Antigen unknown.

Data came from immunoSEQ multiplex PCR; TCRdb stores just in-frame clones and leaves some out. The top ten hold 3% to 3.5% of the sample, which has approximately 200,000 clones, roughly 90% seen once. The chain employs TRBV11-1 and TRBJ2-6; maybe TRBD2 (6 bases). The TCR originated in an adult who received the AZD1222 COVID-19 vaccine. The source material was peripheral blood, sampled 28 days after the second AZD1222 dose. The DNA for the CDR3 is TGTGCCAGCGGCGGAGGGGTCTCTGGGGCCAACGTCCTGACTTTC. Residues: CASGGGVSGANVLTF. Drawing the rest from reference TRBV11-1 and TRBJ2-6, the complete variable domain is EAEVAQSPRYKITEKSQAVAFWCDPISGHATLYWYRQILGQGPELLVQFQDESVVDDSQLPKDRFSAERLKGVDSTLKIQPAELGDSAMYLCASGGGVSGANVLTFGAGSRLTVL.